The T cell receptor (beta chain) under discussion was sequenced for a study of cytomegalovirus exposure and HLA in healthy donors. The PCR contained 60 Vbeta and 13 Jbeta primers. Study processing details: Roughly 10 million shared chains were among some 80 million unique TCR beta chains counted in a later analysis. Data came from immunoSEQ multiplex PCR; TCRdb stores just in-frame clones and leaves some out. V and J calls and clone size are as listed in that table; D and trimming were resolved from the DNA. The table shows around 230,000 clones, with 70% to 90% occurring only once. The CDR3 totals 15 residues. Germline CDR1 reads MNHEY; CDR2 reads SVGAGI. The V segment lost 6 bases and the J segment 0 bases; nucleotides outside the gene matches: 7.

The receptor's source is a girl aged 2 to 9 in good health and CMV-seronegative. Sequenced input: PBMCs. The rearrangement joins TRBV6-5 to TRBJ1-2; 7 nucleotides line up with TRBD1. CDR3: CASRLLQGTNYGYTF. DNA of the CDR3: TGTGCCAGCAGACTCCTACAGGGGACTAACTATGGCTACACCTTC.